What follows are 14 T cell receptor beta chains derived from one specimen sequenced in a study of Graves' ophthalmopathy and Graves' hyperthyroidism. CDR3 regions of TCR beta were amplified from RNA transcripts. An initial RT-PCR round employing HTBI primers preceded a second-round multiplex PCR. TCRdb recomputed calls from the multiplex PCR reads with MiXCR, one row per CDR3 protein. The sample contains approximately 500,000 distinct CDR3 sequences, about an eighth of which appear only once. Sequenced: blood. The receptors shown here come from a woman aged 25 to 39 with Graves' ophthalmopathy.

This clonotype came up many times. The chain links TRBV20-1 to TRBJ2-5, with D perhaps TRBD2 (6 bases). V was trimmed by 5 bases and J by 5 bases, leaving 18 bases between them. The CDR3 length is 14 residues. Germline-derived CDR1 and CDR2 are DFQATT and SNEGSKA (reference sequence). The CDR3 protein is CSALRDSGVETQYF. DNA for the CDR3: TGCAGTGCTCTTCGAGACTCGGGAGTGGAGACCCAGTACTTC.

This clonotype was found many times. The rearrangement uses TRBV29-1 and TRBJ2-7; D unclear. The CDR3 totals 13 residues. V was shortened by 6 bases and J by 7 bases, with 19 bases between the two germline ends. The germline gives CDR1 SQVTM, CDR2 ANQGSEA. The CDR3 DNA follows: TGCAGCGTCGCAAGACAAGTACGTGGAGAGCAGTACTTC. This sequence encodes CSVARQVRGEQYF.

This clonotype was observed many times. The rearrangement uses TRBV27 and TRBJ1-1; D remains unclear. CDR1 and CDR2 (germline): MNHEY, SMNVEV (reference sequence). The CDR3 is made up of 13 amino acids. Trimming cost V 4 bases and J 8 bases, with 14 bases left between them. The CDR3 DNA sequence: TGTGCCAGCAGTTCAATCTTCGACGGGGAAGCTTTCTTT. Its protein is CASSSIFDGEAFF.

Many counts were recorded for this clonotype. This chain connects TRBV15 to TRBJ1-1; 9 nucleotides align to TRBD1. CDR1 is LNHNV, CDR2 YYDKDF, per germline (reference sequence). The CDR3 is 16 amino acids. After removal of 2 bases from V and 7 bases from J, the junction contained 11 bases not matched to a gene. In DNA form, the CDR3 reads TGTGCCACCAGCAGAAAGGACAGGGGAGGAAGTGGTGAAGCTTTCTTT. The encoded protein is CATSRKDRGGSGEAFF.

This clonotype was seen many times. The CDR3 region is CASSASSGNTIYF. The CDR3 nucleotides read TGTGCCAGCAGTGCCAGCTCTGGAAACACCATATATTTT. The rearrangement links TRBV6-1 to TRBJ1-3; D unclear. V was trimmed by 4 bases and J by 0 bases, leaving 4 bases between them. CDR3 length: 13 residues. Germline values: CDR1 MNHNS, CDR2 SASEGT.

The chain couples TRBV12-3 or TRBV12-4 to TRBJ1-5; a possible D gene is TRBD1 (5 bases). V was trimmed by 5 bases and J by 0 bases, leaving 8 bases between them. CDR3 length: 14 amino acids. The CDR3 sequence: CASSGHDSNQPQHF. The CDR3 nucleotides are TGTGCCAGCAGTGGACACGATAGCAATCAGCCCCAGCATTTT.

The sample holds a few counts of this clonotype. The V call is TRBV30, the J call TRBJ2-7; D not resolved. The CDR3 totals 12 residues. Trimming shortened V by 3 bases and J by 1 base, and 7 bases separated the two germline ends. Germline loops: CDR1 GTSNPN, CDR2 SVGIG (reference sequence). CDR3 DNA: TGTGCCTGGAGAGTCGATTCCTACGAGCAGTACTTC. Encoded protein: CAWRVDSYEQYF.

This chain links TRBV4-1 with TRBJ2-2, with no clear D. The V end was cut by 1 base, the J end by 6 bases, with 9 bases between. This CDR3 contains 14 residues. CDR1 and CDR2 (germline): MGHRA, YSYEKL. This chain's CDR3 is CASSQAPHSGELFF. In DNA, the CDR3 is TGCGCCAGCAGCCAAGCCCCTCATTCCGGGGAGCTGTTTTTT.

This clonotype was detected many times. V is TRBV6-1 and J is TRBJ1-5, with 10 positions matching TRBD1. V was clipped by 2 bases and J by 7 bases; unmatched bases: 8. Germline values: CDR1 MNHNS, CDR2 SASEGT. The CDR3 consists of 16 residues. The DNA for the CDR3 is TGTGCCAGCAGTGAAAGAGACAGGGGGCTTCGACAGCCCCAGCATTTT. Protein sequence: CASSERDRGLRQPQHF.

The chain couples TRBV7-9 to TRBJ2-5; 9 bases match TRBD1. Trimming at V came to 5 bases and at J to 4 bases, leaving 5 bases not matched to a gene. CDR1 and CDR2 from the germline V gene are SEHNR and FQNEAQ (reference sequence). CDR3 size: 14 residues. Written as DNA, the CDR3 is TGTGCCAGCAGCCAACCGGGACAGGGAGAGACCCAGTACTTC. Its translation is CASSQPGQGETQYF.

The table lists this clonotype with many counts. The V gene is TRBV27, the J gene TRBJ1-1; D is perhaps TRBD1 (6 bases). Trimming removed 5 bases at V and 3 bases at J, with 16 bases between. The CDR3 covers 15 residues. Per germline, CDR1 MNHEY and CDR2 SMNVEV (reference sequence). For the CDR3, the DNA is TGTGCCAGCAGTGTGGACAGCTTTGGGTACACTGAAGCTTTCTTT. Translated, it gives CASSVDSFGYTEAFF.

About this clonotype: At one end, the junction sequence differs from germline, possibly due to a read error. The chain carries TRBV12-3 or TRBV12-4 and TRBJ1-5; D unclear. CDR3 length equals 14 residues. The CDR3 DNA is TGTGCCAGCAGTTTTCTGGGTGCTTATCAGCCTCAGCATTTT. It encodes CASSFLGAYQPQHF.

The rearrangement uses TRBV7-9 and TRBJ1-5; D is uncertain. The germline V gene has CDR1 SEHNR and CDR2 FQNEAQ (reference sequence). This CDR3 comprises 12 residues. V lost 7 bases and J 10 bases, leaving 14 bases between the germline ends. CDR3 sequence (DNA): TGTGCCAGCACTCGCGGGGTTCAACCCCAGCATTTT. Translated, it gives CASTRGVQPQHF.

In its sample, this clonotype was seen many times. This chain joins TRBV5-1 and TRBJ2-7; 7 bases agree with TRBD2. This CDR3 is built from 14 residues. Per germline, CDR1 SGHRS and CDR2 YFSETQ. Trimming at V came to 0 bases and at J to 3 bases, leaving 3 bases not matched to a gene. The CDR3 is CASSLGAGVYEQYF. The CDR3 DNA reads as TGCGCCAGCAGCTTGGGTGCGGGGGTCTACGAGCAGTACTTC.